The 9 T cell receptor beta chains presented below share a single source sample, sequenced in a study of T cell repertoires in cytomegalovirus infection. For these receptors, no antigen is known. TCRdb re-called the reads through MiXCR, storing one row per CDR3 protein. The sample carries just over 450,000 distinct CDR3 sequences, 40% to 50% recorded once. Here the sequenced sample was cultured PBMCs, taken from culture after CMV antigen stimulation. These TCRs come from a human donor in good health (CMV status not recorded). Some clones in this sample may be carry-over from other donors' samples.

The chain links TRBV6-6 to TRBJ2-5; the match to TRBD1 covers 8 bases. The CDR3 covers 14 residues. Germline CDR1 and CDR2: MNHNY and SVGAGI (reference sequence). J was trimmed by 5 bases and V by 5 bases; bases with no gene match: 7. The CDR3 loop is CASSRDRTGETQYF. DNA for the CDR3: TGTGCCAGCAGTCGAGATAGGACAGGGGAGACCCAGTACTTC.

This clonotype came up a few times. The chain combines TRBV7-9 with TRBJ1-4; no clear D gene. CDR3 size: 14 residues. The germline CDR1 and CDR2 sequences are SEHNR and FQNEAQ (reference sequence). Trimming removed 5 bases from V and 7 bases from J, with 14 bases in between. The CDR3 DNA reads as TGTGCCAGCAGCCCCCCACTGGGATTTGAAAAACTGTTTTTT. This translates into CASSPPLGFEKLFF.

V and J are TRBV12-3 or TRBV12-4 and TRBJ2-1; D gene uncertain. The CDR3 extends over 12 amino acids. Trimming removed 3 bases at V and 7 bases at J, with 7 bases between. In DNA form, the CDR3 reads TGTGCCAGCAGTTTTGATGGTAATGAGCAGTTCTTC. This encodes CASSFDGNEQFF.

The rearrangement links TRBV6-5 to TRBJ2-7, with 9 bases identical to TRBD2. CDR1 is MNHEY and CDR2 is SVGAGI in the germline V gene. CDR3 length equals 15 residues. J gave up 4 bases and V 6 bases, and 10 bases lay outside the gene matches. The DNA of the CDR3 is TGTGCCAGCAGGGGACTCGGGACTAGCACTTACGAGCAGTACTTC. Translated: CASRGLGTSTYEQYF.

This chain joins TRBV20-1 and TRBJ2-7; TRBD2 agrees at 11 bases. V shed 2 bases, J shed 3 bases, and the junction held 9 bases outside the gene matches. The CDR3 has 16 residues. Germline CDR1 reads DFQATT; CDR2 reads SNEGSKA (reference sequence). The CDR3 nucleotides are TGCAGTGCTAGACCTATTACTAGCGGGAGTGTCTACGAGCAGTACTTC. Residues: CSARPITSGSVYEQYF.

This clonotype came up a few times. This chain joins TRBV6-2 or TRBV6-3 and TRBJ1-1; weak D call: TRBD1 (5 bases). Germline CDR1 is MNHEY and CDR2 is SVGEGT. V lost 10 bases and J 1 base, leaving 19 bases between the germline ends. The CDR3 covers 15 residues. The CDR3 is CATRSSGRPNTEAFF. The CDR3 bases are TGTGCCACTCGATCCTCGGGACGGCCGAACACTGAAGCTTTCTTT.

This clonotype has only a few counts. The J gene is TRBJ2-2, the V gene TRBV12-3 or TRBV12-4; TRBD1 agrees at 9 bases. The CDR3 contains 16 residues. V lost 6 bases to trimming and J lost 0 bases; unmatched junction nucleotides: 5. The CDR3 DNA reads TGTGCCAGCAGGATAGGGACAGGGTCGAACACCGGGGAGCTGTTTTTT. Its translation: CASRIGTGSNTGELFF.

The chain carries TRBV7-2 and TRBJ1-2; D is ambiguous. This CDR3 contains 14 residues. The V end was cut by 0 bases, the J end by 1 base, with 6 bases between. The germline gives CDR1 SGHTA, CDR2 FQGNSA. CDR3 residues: CASSLAWGNYGYTF. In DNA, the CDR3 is TGTGCCAGCAGCTTAGCTTGGGGTAACTATGGCTACACCTTC.

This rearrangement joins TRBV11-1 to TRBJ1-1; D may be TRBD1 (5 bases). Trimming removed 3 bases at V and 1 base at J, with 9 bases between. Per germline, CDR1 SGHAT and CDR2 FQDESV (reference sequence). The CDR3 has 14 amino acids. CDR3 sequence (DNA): TGTGCCAGCAGCTTCAGGGCTGGGAACACTGAAGCTTTCTTT. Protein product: CASSFRAGNTEAFF. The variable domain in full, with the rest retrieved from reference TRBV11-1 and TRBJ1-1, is EAEVAQSPRYKITEKSQAVAFWCDPISGHATLYWYRQILGQGPELLVQFQDESVVDDSQLPKDRFSAERLKGVDSTLKIQPAELGDSAMYLCASSFRAGNTEAFFGQGTRLTVV.